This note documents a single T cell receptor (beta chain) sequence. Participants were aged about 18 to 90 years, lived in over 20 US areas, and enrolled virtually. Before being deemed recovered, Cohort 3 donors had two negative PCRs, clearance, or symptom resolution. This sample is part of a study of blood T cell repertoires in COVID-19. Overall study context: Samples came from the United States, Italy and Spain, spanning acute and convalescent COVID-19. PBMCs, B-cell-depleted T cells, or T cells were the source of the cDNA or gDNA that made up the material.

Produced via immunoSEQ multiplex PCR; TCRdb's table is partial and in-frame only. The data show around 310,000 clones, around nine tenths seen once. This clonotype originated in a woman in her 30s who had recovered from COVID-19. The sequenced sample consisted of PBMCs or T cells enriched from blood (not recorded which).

In nucleotides, the CDR3 is TGTGCCAGCAGCGCCGAGAAGTTAGCCAAAAACATTCAGTACTTC. It translates to CASSAEKLAKNIQYF. The genes are TRBV5-6 and TRBJ2-4; D not resolved. Trimming left V 4 bases short and J 0 bases short, with 11 bases between. Germline values: CDR1 SGHDT, CDR2 YYEEEE. The CDR3 covers 15 residues.